These 29 T cell receptor beta chains share one sample of origin, sequenced in a study of blood T cell repertoires in COVID-19. Data came from immunoSEQ multiplex PCR; TCRdb stores just in-frame clones and leaves some out. Of approximately 400,000 clones in the sample, around 88% were seen once. Source material: peripheral blood. The receptors originated from a woman aged 50 to 60 with COVID-19, enrolled during active disease.

This rearrangement joins TRBV19 to TRBJ2-4; perhaps TRBD1 as D (6 bases). V was pared by 6 bases and J by 5 bases, with 14 bases between. Germline values: CDR1 LNHDA, CDR2 SQIVND (reference sequence). This CDR3 is 14 amino acids long. As DNA, the CDR3 is TGTGCCAGTAGGTCCGGCCAGGGGCAAAACATTCAGTACTTC. Encoded protein: CASRSGQGQNIQYF.

The chain combines TRBV3-1 (or the pseudogene TRBV3-2) with TRBJ1-1; D is possibly TRBD1 (6 bases). There are 14 residues in the CDR3. The V and J ends lost 4 bases and 0 bases respectively, with 9 bases between them. Looked up from germline, CDR1 is LGHDT and CDR2 is YNNKEL (reference sequence). For the CDR3, the DNA is TGTGCCAGCAGCCCAGGACAGCTGAACACTGAAGCTTTCTTT. It translates to CASSPGQLNTEAFF.

This clone appeared a single time. The chain uses TRBV3-1 (or the pseudogene TRBV3-2) and TRBJ2-1, with TRBD2 matching 7 bases. Germline CDR1 reads LGHDT; CDR2 reads YNNKEL (reference sequence). V was pared by 4 bases and J by 15 bases, with 12 bases of the junction left unmatched. The CDR3 contains 13 residues. CDR3 in amino acids: CASSPGAGTMRFF. Here the CDR3 DNA reads TGTGCCAGCAGCCCCGGCGCCGGGACTATGCGGTTCTTC.

The chain links TRBV19 to TRBJ1-1, with TRBD1 matching 9 bases. V trimming: 5 bases; J trimming: 6 bases; junction bases outside the gene matches: 13. Germline CDR1 and CDR2: LNHDA and SQIVND (reference sequence). The CDR3 has 16 residues. The CDR3 DNA sequence: TGTGCCAGTAGTTCAAGACCGGGACAGGGTCTCGCTGAAGCTTTCTTT. It specifies CASSSRPGQGLAEAFF.

J is TRBJ1-2 and V is TRBV9; TRBD1 aligns across 8 bases. Germline lookup yields CDR1 SGDLS and CDR2 YYNGEE. After removal of 0 bases from V and 4 bases from J, the junction contained 11 bases not matched to a gene. The CDR3 has 17 residues. In nucleotides, the CDR3 is TGTGCCAGCAGCGTAGGGGGGGACAGGAGGGGTTCCTATGGCTACACCTTC. This sequence encodes CASSVGGDRRGSYGYTF.

The V call is TRBV21-1, the J call TRBJ1-5; the D call in the table, TRBD1, was not verified against the DNA. TRBV21-1 represents a pseudogene. CDR3 size: 16 residues. The CDR3 region has the DNA TGTGCCAGCAGCGTGAGCGTACAGGGCCCTCATCAGCCCCAGCATTTT. This sequence encodes CASSVSVQGPHQPQHF.

This chain joins TRBV19 and TRBJ1-4, with a weak D call TRBD1 (5 bases). V was shortened by 6 bases and J by 7 bases, with 15 bases between the two germline ends. Germline V gene lookup returns CDR1 LNHDA and CDR2 SQIVND (reference sequence). CDR3 length: 14 residues. The CDR3 is CASRGSLGGEKLFF. DNA for the CDR3: TGTGCCAGTAGGGGCTCTCTCGGGGGTGAAAAACTGTTTTTT.

This chain uses TRBV4-1 with TRBJ2-7, with a weak D call TRBD1 (6 bases). The CDR3 is 13 residues long. V lost 1 base and J 6 bases, leaving 10 bases between the germline ends. The germline CDR1 and CDR2 sequences are MGHRA and YSYEKL. The CDR3 protein is CASSQGGGREQYF. The CDR3 nucleotides are TGCGCCAGCAGCCAAGGTGGGGGCCGCGAGCAGTACTTC.

This clone came up once. J is TRBJ2-1 and V is TRBV12-5; D may be TRBD1 (6 bases). The CDR3 contains 13 residues. Germline lookup yields CDR1 LGHNT and CDR2 FRNRAP. Trimming cost V 6 bases and J 10 bases, with 16 bases left between them. The CDR3 sequence is CASGRGTPIEQFF. As DNA, the CDR3 is TGTGCTAGTGGCCGTGGGACACCGATCGAGCAGTTCTTC. The full variable domain, in which reference TRBV12-5 and TRBJ2-1 provide the parts outside the CDR3, is DARVTQTPRHKVTEMGQEVTMRCQPILGHNTVFWYRQTMMQGLELLAYFRNRAPLDDSGMPKDRFSAEMPDATLATLKIQPSEPRDSAVYFCASGRGTPIEQFFGPGTRLTVL.

The CDR3 bases are TGCGCCAGCAGCTCGATGCCTGCGGAGCTAGGCTACGAGCAGTACTTC. Translating it yields CASSSMPAELGYEQYF. The V call is TRBV5-1, the J call TRBJ2-7; no firm D call. V dropped 3 bases and J dropped 3 bases, with 19 bases sitting between them. In germline, CDR1 is SGHRS, CDR2 YFSETQ. This CDR3 comprises 16 residues. Based on the CDR3 plus reference TRBV5-1 and TRBJ2-7, the full variable domain is KAGVTQTPRYLIKTRGQQVTLSCSPISGHRSVSWYQQTPGQGLQFLFEYFSETQRNKGNFPGRFSGRQFSNSRSEMNVSTLELGDSALYLCASSSMPAELGYEQYFGPGTRLTVT.

The genes are TRBV9 and TRBJ1-5; the match to TRBD1 covers 7 bases. CDR3 length equals 16 residues. J was trimmed by 3 bases and V by 3 bases; bases with no gene match: 9. Germline lookup yields CDR1 SGDLS and CDR2 YYNGEE. The CDR3, as DNA: TGTGCCAGCAGCGCTCAGGGGGAAGGAGTCAATCAGCCCCAGCATTTT. Protein: CASSAQGEGVNQPQHF.

V usage is TRBV3-1 (or the pseudogene TRBV3-2) and J usage is TRBJ1-1; D remains unclear. V was pared by 1 base and J by 4 bases, with 13 bases between. Germline V CDR1 and CDR2: LGHDT, YNNKEL (reference sequence). This CDR3 is 15 amino acids long. The CDR3 spells CASSQGRLPGTEAFF. DNA of the CDR3: TGTGCCAGCAGCCAAGGTCGTCTCCCGGGCACTGAAGCTTTCTTT.

The rearrangement joins TRBV15 to TRBJ1-1; no clear D gene. The CDR3 sequence is 13 residues long. The V gene lost 0 bases and the J gene lost 3 bases, with 5 bases spanning the gap. Germline CDR1 LNHNV, CDR2 YYDKDF (reference sequence). Here the CDR3 DNA reads TGTGCCACCAGCAGAGATGCAGACACTGAAGCTTTCTTT. This codes for CATSRDADTEAFF.

The gene calls are TRBV10-3 and TRBJ1-4; the match to TRBD1 covers 8 bases. The J segment lost 5 bases and the V segment lost 3 bases, leaving 5 bases of the junction unmatched. Germline CDR1 is ENHRY and CDR2 is SYGVKD. The CDR3 totals 15 residues. As DNA, the CDR3 is TGTGCCATCAGTGAAGACAGGGGTCGGAATGAAAAACTGTTTTTT. Encoded protein: CAISEDRGRNEKLFF.

The V call is TRBV19, the J call TRBJ2-3; TRBD2 is a possible D gene (5 bases). Trimming removed 5 bases at V and 0 bases at J, with 12 bases between. CDR3 length: 15 amino acids. The germline V gene has CDR1 LNHDA and CDR2 SQIVND (reference sequence). CDR3 in amino acids: CASSVTGSSTDTQYF. The CDR3 region has the DNA TGTGCCAGTAGTGTCACGGGGTCTAGCACAGATACGCAGTATTTT.

The V gene is TRBV10-3, the J gene TRBJ1-1; D not certain. From germline, CDR1 is ENHRY and CDR2 SYGVKD. This CDR3 is 12 amino acids long. Between the trimmed V and J ends, which lost 5 bases and 7 bases, there was a span of 11 bases. The CDR3 coding sequence is TGTGCCATCAGTTCGACTGCAAATGAAGCTTTCTTT. It codes for CAISSTANEAFF.

This chain uses TRBV2 with TRBJ2-3, with 8 bases matching TRBD1. CDR1 and CDR2 from the germline V gene are SNHLY and FYNNEI. Germline trimming cut 3 bases from V and 6 bases from J; bases unmatched to any gene: 5. The CDR3 covers 14 residues. DNA for the CDR3: TGTGCCAGCAGTGAGGGACAGGTCGGGGATACGCAGTATTTT. Its translation is CASSEGQVGDTQYF.

This clone was observed a few times. This specimen includes other DNA sequences encoding the same CDR3. The chain couples TRBV7-9 to TRBJ2-7, with 7 bases matching TRBD1. The CDR3 has 14 residues. V was pared by 5 bases and J by 4 bases, with 8 bases of the junction left unmatched. Germline V lookup: CDR1 SEHNR, CDR2 FQNEAQ (reference sequence). CDR3 coding DNA: TGTGCCAGCAGCCCCCCCGCAGGGGGATACGAGCAGTACTTC. Protein: CASSPPAGGYEQYF.

V gene TRBV1 combines with J gene TRBJ1-1; the table assigns TRBD1, which was not confirmed against the DNA. TRBV1 is marked as a pseudogene. CDR3 length: 17 amino acids. The CDR3 loop reads CTSSQDRRKGKNTEAFF. CDR3 nucleotide sequence: TGCACCAGCAGCCAAGATAGAAGGAAGGGGAAGAACACTGAAGCTTTCTTT.

The chain links TRBV24-1 to TRBJ2-2; a possible D gene is TRBD1 (6 bases). The ends were cut back, 1 base at V and 4 bases at J, with 9 bases in the middle. CDR1 and CDR2 from the germline V gene are KGHDR and SFDVKD. The CDR3 has 15 amino acids. The CDR3, as DNA: TGTGCCACCAGTGATTTTGACAGGCGCACCGGGGAGCTGTTTTTT. As protein: CATSDFDRRTGELFF.

V gene TRBV28 combines with J gene TRBJ2-2, with a tentative D call TRBD1 (5 bases). Trimming removed 3 bases from V and 4 bases from J, with 12 bases in between. The CDR3 length is 15 residues. CDR1 MDHEN and CDR2 SYDVKM come from the germline V gene. The DNA of the CDR3 is TGTGCCAGCAGTTTGTCCAGGGCCCGCACCGGGGAGCTGTTTTTT. As protein: CASSLSRARTGELFF.

V is TRBV18 and J is TRBJ2-3, with 8 nucleotides matching TRBD2. The CDR3 runs 17 residues. J was trimmed by 2 bases and V by 1 base; bases with no gene match: 8. CDR1 KGHSH and CDR2 LQKENI come from the germline V gene. The CDR3 DNA reads as TGTGCCAGCTCACCACTCGGAGCGGGGGCCTCCACAGATACGCAGTATTTT. It yields the protein CASSPLGAGASTDTQYF.

The chain is built from TRBV5-6 and TRBJ1-4; 7 positions match TRBD1. V lost 4 bases and J lost 5; bases outside the gene matches: 8. The germline CDR1 and CDR2 sequences are SGHDT and YYEEEE. The CDR3 has 15 amino acids. This chain's CDR3 is CASSGMTGTNEKLFF. The CDR3 DNA is TGTGCCAGCAGCGGGATGACAGGGACGAATGAAAAACTGTTTTTT.

The V and J genes are TRBV9 and TRBJ2-7; the D gene is possibly TRBD2 (5 bases). V was pared by 1 base and J by 2 bases, with 16 bases between. The CDR3 loop spans 16 amino acids. CDR1 SGDLS and CDR2 YYNGEE come from the germline V gene. The CDR3 sequence: CASSVQAGDITYEQYF. The CDR3 bases are TGTGCCAGCAGCGTACAGGCGGGCGACATTACCTACGAGCAGTACTTC. Drawing the rest from reference TRBV9 and TRBJ2-7, the complete variable domain is DSGVTQTPKHLITATGQRVTLRCSPRSGDLSVYWYQQSLDQGLQFLIQYYNGEERAKGNILERFSAQQFPDLHSELNLSSLELGDSALYFCASSVQAGDITYEQYFGPGTRLTVT.

V gene TRBV29-1 combines with J gene TRBJ2-3; D might be TRBD1 (6 bases). This CDR3 is 15 amino acids long. Germline V lookup: CDR1 SQVTM, CDR2 ANQGSEA. V was clipped by 7 bases and J by 7 bases, with 24 bases between them. CDR3 coding DNA: TGCAGCGCCCGACCTCAGGGGCGGGCGAATAATACGCAGTATTTT. It is translated as CSARPQGRANNTQYF.

J is TRBJ1-1 and V is TRBV3-1 (or the pseudogene TRBV3-2); 9 bases align to TRBD1. The CDR3 has 16 amino acids. CDR1 is LGHDT and CDR2 is YNNKEL in the germline V gene (reference sequence). The V gene end was trimmed by 5 bases and the J gene end by 2 bases; junction bases not matched to a gene: 9. CDR3 sequence (DNA): TGTGCCAGCAGCGATTACCCGGGACAGGGAAACACTGAAGCTTTCTTT. This gives the protein CASSDYPGQGNTEAFF.

The chain couples TRBV19 to TRBJ1-2; 8 bases are shared with TRBD1. V was pared by 5 bases and J by 3 bases, with 14 bases of the junction left unmatched. CDR3 length: 17 amino acids. In germline, CDR1 is LNHDA, CDR2 SQIVND (reference sequence). The CDR3 sequence is CASSLRTGRSEDYGYTF. In DNA form, the CDR3 reads TGTGCCAGTAGTCTACGGACAGGGAGGAGTGAAGACTATGGCTACACCTTC.

V is TRBV3-1 (or the pseudogene TRBV3-2) and J is TRBJ2-3; no reliable D call. The CDR3 totals 18 residues. V lost 5 bases and J 2 bases, leaving 23 bases between the germline ends. Germline V gene data show CDR1 as LGHDT and CDR2 as YNNKEL (reference sequence). CDR3 region: CASSFISGALSFTDTQYF. The CDR3 DNA reads as TGTGCCAGCAGCTTCATAAGTGGAGCGCTTTCTTTCACAGATACGCAGTATTTT.

The chain has TRBV5-4 and TRBJ2-7; 8 bases fit TRBD2. J was trimmed by 3 bases and V by 0 bases; bases with no gene match: 11. The germline V gene encodes CDR1 SGHNT and CDR2 YYREEE (reference sequence). The CDR3 has 17 residues. CDR3 nucleotides: TGTGCCAGCAGCTTGGGCTTAGCGGGAAACTTAGTCTACGAGCAGTACTTC. Amino acid sequence: CASSLGLAGNLVYEQYF. Using reference TRBV5-4 and TRBJ2-7 for the parts outside the CDR3, the full variable domain is ETGVTQSPTHLIKTRGQQVTLRCSSQSGHNTVSWYQQALGQGPQFIFQYYREEENGRGNFPPRFSGLQFPNYSSELNVNALELDDSALYLCASSLGLAGNLVYEQYFGPGTRLTVT.